The clone carrying this T cell receptor beta chain was observed many times. Its antigen is unknown. Trimming cost V 5 bases and J 4 bases, with 22 bases left between them. The CDR3 is 18 residues long. CDR1 and CDR2 (germline): SGDLS, YYNGEE. The data are from a study of early T cells in non-severe SARS-CoV-2 infection. Study results and limitations: CD4 and private specificities were missed by VDJdb matching, which favored anti-spike CD8 responses.

Unique molecular identifiers were attached to individual cDNA molecules. A single record per CDR3 protein comes from TCRdb applying MiXCR to the 5' RACE reads. The sample yields some 70,000 distinct CDR3 sequences, roughly 9.5% seen once. This chain connects TRBV9 to TRBJ2-6, with D possibly matching TRBD2 (5 bases). The sample taken for sequencing was whole blood. This sequence was found in an adult who was a healthcare worker with PCR-confirmed SARS-CoV-2 infection or an uninfected control (not recorded which). The DNA of the CDR3 is TGTGCCAGCAGTCCCCGGGAACTGGTGGGGTACGGGGCCAACGTCCTGACTTTC. Translated, it gives CASSPRELVGYGANVLTF. The full variable domain, with the rest looked up from reference TRBV9 and TRBJ2-6, is DSGVTQTPKHLITATGQRVTLRCSPRSGDLSVYWYQQSLDQGLQFLIQYYNGEERAKGNILERFSAQQFPDLHSELNLSSLELGDSALYFCASSPRELVGYGANVLTFGAGSRLTVL.